This T cell receptor (beta chain) was documented in a study of T cells after yellow fever vaccination. Study results and limitations: Abundant clonotypes from the bulk population could have been carried over as contaminants into FACS-sorted repertoires.

A remark on this clonotype: The target antigen is unknown.

The ends lost 0 bases at V and 7 bases at J; junction bases unmatched: 10. From germline, CDR1 is LGHNA and CDR2 YSLEER. This CDR3 is 17 amino acids long. MiXCR, run by TCRdb on the 5' RACE reads, gives a single entry per CDR3 protein. Counted here are some 220,000 distinct CDR3 sequences, 2.5% to 3.5% occurring once; the ten biggest clones make up approximately 3%. The chain carries TRBV4-3 and TRBJ1-4; 8 bases align to TRBD1. The sequence derives from a young man who received the YFV17D yellow fever vaccine. The input for sequencing was CD4+ T cells sorted from PBMCs, taken 10 days after the yellow fever booster vaccination. CDR3: CASSQEPALQGAEKLFF. DNA for the CDR3: TGCGCCAGCAGCCAAGAACCTGCGCTCCAGGGGGCTGAAAAACTGTTTTTT.